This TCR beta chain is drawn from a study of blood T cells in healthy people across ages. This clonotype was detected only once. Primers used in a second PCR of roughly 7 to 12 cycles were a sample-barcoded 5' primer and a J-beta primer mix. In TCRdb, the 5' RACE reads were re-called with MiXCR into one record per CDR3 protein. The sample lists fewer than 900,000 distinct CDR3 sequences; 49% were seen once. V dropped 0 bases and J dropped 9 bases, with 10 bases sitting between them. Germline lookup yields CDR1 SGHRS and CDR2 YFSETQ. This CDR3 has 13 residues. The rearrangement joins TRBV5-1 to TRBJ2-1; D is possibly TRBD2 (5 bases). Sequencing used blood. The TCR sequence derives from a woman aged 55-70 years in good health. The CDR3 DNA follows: TGCGCCAGCAGCTTGGAGATGGGGAGTGAGCAGTTCTTC. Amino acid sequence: CASSLEMGSEQFF.